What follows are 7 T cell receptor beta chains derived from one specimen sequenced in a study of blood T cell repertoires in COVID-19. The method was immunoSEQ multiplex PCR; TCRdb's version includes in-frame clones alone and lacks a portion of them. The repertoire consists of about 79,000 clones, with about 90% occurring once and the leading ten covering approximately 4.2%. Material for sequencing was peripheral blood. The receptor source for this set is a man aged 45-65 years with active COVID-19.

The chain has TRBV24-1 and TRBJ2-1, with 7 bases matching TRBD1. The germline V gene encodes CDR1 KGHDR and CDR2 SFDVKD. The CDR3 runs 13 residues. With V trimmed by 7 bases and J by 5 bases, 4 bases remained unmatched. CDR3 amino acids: CATRGTAHNEQFF. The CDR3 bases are TGTGCCACCAGGGGGACAGCACACAATGAGCAGTTCTTC.

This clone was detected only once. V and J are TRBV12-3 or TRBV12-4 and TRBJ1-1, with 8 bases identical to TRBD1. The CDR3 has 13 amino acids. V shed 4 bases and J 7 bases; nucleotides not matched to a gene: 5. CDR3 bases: TGTGCCAGCAGTTCTACAGGGGGTTATGAAGCTTTCTTT. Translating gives CASSSTGGYEAFF.

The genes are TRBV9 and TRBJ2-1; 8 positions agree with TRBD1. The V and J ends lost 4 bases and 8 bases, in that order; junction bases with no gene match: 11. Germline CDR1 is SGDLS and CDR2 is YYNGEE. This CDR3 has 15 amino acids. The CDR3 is CASSPHRGIVYEQFF. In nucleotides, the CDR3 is TGTGCCAGCAGCCCGCACAGGGGGATCGTCTATGAGCAGTTCTTC.

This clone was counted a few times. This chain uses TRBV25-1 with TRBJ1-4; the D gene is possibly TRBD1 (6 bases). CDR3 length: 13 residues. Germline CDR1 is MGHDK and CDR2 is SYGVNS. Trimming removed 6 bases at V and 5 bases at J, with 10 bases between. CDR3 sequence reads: CASSPRGNEKLFF. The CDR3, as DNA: TGTGCCAGCAGCCCCAGGGGCAATGAAAAACTGTTTTTT.

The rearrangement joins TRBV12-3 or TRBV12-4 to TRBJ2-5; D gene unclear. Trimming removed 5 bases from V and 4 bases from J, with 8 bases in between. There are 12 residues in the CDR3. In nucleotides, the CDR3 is TGTGCCAGCAGTCAGAGCGTAGAGACCCAGTACTTC. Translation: CASSQSVETQYF.

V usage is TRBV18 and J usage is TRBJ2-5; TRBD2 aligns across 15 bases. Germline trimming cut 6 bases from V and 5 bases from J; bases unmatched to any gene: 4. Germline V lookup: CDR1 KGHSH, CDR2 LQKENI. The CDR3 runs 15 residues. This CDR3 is CASSPGLAGGETQYF. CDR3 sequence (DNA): TGTGCCAGCTCGCCGGGACTAGCGGGAGGCGAGACCCAGTACTTC. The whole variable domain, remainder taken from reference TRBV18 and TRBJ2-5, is NAGVMQNPRHLVRRRGQEARLRCSPMKGHSHVYWYRQLPEEGLKFMVYLQKENIIDESGMPKERFSAEFPKEGPSILRIQQVVRGDSAAYFCASSPGLAGGETQYFGPGTRLLVL.

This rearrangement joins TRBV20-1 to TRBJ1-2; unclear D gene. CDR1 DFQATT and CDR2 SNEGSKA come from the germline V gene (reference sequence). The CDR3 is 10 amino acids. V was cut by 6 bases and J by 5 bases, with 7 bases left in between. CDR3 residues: CSARSYGYTF. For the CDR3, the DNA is TGCAGTGCCAGGTCGTATGGCTACACCTTC.